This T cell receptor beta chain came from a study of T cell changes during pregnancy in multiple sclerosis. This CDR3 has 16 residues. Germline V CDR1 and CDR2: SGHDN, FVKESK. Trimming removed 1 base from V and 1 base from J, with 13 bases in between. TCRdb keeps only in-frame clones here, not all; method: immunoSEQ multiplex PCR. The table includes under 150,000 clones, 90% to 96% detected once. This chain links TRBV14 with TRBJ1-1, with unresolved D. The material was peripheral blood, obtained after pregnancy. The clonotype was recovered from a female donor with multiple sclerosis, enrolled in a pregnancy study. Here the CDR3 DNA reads TGTGCCAGCAGCCAAGCTATCGGGTTGACGAACACTGAAGCTTTCTTT. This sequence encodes CASSQAIGLTNTEAFF.